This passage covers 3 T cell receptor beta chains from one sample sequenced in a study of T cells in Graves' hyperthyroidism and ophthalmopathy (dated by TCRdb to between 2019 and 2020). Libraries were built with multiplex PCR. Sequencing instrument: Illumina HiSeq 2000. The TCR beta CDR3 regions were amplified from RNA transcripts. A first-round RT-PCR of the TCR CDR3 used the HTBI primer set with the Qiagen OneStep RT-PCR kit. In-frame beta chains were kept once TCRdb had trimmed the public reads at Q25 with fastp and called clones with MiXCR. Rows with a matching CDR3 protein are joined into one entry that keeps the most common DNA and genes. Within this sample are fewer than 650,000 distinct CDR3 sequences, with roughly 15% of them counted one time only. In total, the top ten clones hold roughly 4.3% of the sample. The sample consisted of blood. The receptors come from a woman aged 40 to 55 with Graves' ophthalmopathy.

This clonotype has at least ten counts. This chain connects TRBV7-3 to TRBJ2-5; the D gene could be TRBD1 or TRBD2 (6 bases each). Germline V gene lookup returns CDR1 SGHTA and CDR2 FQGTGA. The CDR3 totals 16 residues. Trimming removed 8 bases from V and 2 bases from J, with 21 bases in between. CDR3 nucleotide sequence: TGTGCCAGCGGTCCAGGTATCGGGGGCCCGCAAGAGACCCAGTACTTC. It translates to CASGPGIGGPQETQYF.

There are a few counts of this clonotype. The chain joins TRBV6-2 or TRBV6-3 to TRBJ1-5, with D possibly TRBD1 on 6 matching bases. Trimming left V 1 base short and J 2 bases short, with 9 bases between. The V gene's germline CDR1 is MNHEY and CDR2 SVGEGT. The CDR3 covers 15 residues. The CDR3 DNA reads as TGTGCCAGCAGTTACTGGGACACGGGCAATCAGCCCCAGCATTTT. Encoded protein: CASSYWDTGNQPQHF.

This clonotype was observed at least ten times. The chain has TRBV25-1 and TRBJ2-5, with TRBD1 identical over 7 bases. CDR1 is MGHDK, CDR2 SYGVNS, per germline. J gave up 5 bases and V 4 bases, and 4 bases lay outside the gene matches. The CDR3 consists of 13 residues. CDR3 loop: CASSVQGKETQYF. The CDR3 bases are TGTGCCAGCAGTGTACAGGGGAAGGAGACCCAGTACTTC.